Shown below are 3 T cell receptor beta chains from a single sample sequenced in a study of blood T cell repertoires in COVID-19. The table came from immunoSEQ multiplex PCR; TCRdb's copy has only in-frame clones and leaves some out. The sample lists roughly 120,000 clones; about 88% were seen once. Sequencing was performed on peripheral blood. These receptors all stem from a man aged 50 to 59 with active COVID-19.

This clone was counted once. This chain connects TRBV14 to TRBJ2-5; 8 positions agree with TRBD2. V shed 4 bases, J shed 7 bases, and the junction held 14 bases outside the gene matches. The CDR3 totals 16 residues. CDR1 and CDR2 (germline): SGHDN, FVKESK. DNA of the CDR3: TGTGCCAGCAGCCCCCATCGCAGCGGGAGTCAGGGGACCCAGTACTTC. Protein product: CASSPHRSGSQGTQYF. The variable domain in full, completed from reference TRBV14 and TRBJ2-5, reads EAGVTQFPSHSVIEKGQTVTLRCDPISGHDNLYWYRRVMGKEIKFLLHFVKESKQDESGMPNNRFLAERTGGTYSTLKVQPAELEDSGVYFCASSPHRSGSQGTQYFGPGTRLLVL.

The chain has TRBV5-1 and TRBJ2-3; D might be TRBD1 (6 bases). This CDR3 spans 15 amino acids. The germline gives CDR1 SGHRS, CDR2 YFSETQ. Trimming removed 2 bases at V and 3 bases at J, with 13 bases between. The CDR3 DNA reads as TGCGCCAGCAGCTTAGGGACATTTGGAACAGATACGCAGTATTTT. Encoded protein: CASSLGTFGTDTQYF.

The chain joins TRBV2 to TRBJ2-7; possible D gene TRBD2, 5 bases. The CDR3 sequence is 12 residues long. Per the germline V gene, CDR1 is SNHLY and CDR2 is FYNNEI. Trimming removed 3 bases from V and 9 bases from J, with 12 bases in between. CDR3 nucleotide sequence: TGTGCCAGCAGTGAGGCTTTGGCGGGGCAGTACTTC. It is translated as CASSEALAGQYF.